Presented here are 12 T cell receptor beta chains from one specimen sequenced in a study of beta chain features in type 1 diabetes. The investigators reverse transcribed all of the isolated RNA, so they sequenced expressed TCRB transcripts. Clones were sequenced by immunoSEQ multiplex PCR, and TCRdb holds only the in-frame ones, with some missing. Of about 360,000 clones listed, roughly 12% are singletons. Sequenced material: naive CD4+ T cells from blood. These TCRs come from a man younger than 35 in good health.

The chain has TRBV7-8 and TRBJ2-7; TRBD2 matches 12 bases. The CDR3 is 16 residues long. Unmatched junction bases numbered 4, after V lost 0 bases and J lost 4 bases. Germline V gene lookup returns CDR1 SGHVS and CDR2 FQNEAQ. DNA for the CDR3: TGTGCCAGCAGCTTAGCGCCTAGCGGGGGGGCTTACGAGCAGTACTTC. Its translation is CASSLAPSGGAYEQYF.

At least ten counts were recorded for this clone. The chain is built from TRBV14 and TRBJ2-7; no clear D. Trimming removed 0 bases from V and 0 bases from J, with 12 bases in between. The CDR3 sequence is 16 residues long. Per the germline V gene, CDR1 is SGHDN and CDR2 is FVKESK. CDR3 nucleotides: TGTGCCAGCAGCCAAGATTTGCGCCACAGCTCCTACGAGCAGTACTTC. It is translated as CASSQDLRHSSYEQYF.

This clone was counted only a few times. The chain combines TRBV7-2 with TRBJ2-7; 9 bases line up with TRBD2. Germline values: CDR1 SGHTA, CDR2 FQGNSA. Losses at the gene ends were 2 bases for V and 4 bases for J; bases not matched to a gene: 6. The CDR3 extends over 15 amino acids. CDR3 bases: TGTGCCAGCAGCTTACGGTTAGCGGGAGAGTACGAGCAGTACTTC. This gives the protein CASSLRLAGEYEQYF.

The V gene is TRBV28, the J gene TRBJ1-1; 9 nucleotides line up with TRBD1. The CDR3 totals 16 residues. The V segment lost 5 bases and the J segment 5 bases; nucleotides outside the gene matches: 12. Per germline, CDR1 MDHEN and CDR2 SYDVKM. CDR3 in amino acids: CASSRPSGTGHTEAFF. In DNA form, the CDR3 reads TGTGCCAGCAGTCGTCCATCCGGGACAGGGCATACTGAAGCTTTCTTT.

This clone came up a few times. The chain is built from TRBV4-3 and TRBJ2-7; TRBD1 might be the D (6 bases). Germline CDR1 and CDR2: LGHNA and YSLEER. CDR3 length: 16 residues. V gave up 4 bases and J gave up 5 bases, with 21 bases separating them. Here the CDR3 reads CASSRTDGGTSHEQYF. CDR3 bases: TGCGCCAGCAGCCGAACCGATGGTGGGACAAGCCACGAGCAGTACTTC.

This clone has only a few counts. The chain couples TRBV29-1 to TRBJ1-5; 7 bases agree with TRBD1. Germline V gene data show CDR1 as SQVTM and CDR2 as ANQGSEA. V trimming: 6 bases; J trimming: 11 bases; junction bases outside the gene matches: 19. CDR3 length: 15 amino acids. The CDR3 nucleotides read TGCAGCGTATCGACCGGGACAGCGCTATCTAGGACCCAGCATTTT. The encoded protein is CSVSTGTALSRTQHF.

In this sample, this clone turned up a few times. CDR3 DNA: TGCGCCAGCAGCCAACTAGTACGGGATACGCAGTATTTT. Translated, it gives CASSQLVRDTQYF. The V and J genes are TRBV4-3 and TRBJ2-3; no clear D. This CDR3 is built from 13 residues. Germline assignment: CDR1 LGHNA and CDR2 YSLEER. Trimming pared 2 bases from V and 6 bases from J, leaving 9 bases between.

Here the CDR3 reads CASSGQPNQPQHF. The CDR3 bases are TGTGCCAGTAGTGGACAGCCAAATCAGCCCCAGCATTTT. The chain has TRBV19 and TRBJ1-5; D is possibly TRBD1 (6 bases). The V gene's germline CDR1 is LNHDA and CDR2 SQIVND (reference sequence). Trimming stripped 5 bases from V and 4 bases from J, with 9 bases between. CDR3 length: 13 residues.

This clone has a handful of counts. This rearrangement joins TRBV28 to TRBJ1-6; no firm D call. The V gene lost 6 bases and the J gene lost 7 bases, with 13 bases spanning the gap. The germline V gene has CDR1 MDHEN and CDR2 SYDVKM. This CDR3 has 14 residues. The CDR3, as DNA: TGTGCCAGCAGGAGGCTAAATGGGAATTCACCCCTCCACTTT. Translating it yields CASRRLNGNSPLHF.

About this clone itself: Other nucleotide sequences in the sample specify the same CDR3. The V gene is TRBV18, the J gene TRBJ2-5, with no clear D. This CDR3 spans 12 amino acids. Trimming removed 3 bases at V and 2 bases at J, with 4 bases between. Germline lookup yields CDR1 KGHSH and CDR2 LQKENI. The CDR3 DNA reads TGTGCCAGCTCACCGTCACAAGAGACCCAGTACTTC. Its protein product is CASSPSQETQYF.

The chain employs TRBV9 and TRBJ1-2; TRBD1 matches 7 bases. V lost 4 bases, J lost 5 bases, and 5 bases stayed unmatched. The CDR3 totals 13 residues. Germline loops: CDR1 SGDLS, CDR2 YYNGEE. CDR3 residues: CASSLGTVYGYTF. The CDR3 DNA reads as TGTGCCAGCAGCCTGGGGACAGTATATGGCTACACCTTC. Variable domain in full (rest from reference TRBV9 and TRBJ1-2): DSGVTQTPKHLITATGQRVTLRCSPRSGDLSVYWYQQSLDQGLQFLIQYYNGEERAKGNILERFSAQQFPDLHSELNLSSLELGDSALYFCASSLGTVYGYTFGSGTRLTVV.

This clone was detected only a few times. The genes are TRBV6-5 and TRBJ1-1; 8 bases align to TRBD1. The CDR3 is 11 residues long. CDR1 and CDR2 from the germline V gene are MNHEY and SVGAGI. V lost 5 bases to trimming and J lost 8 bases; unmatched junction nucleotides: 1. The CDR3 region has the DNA TGTGCCAGCAGTCGGGACAGGGAAGCTTTCTTT. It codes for CASSRDREAFF.